The 21 T cell receptor beta chains presented below share a single source sample, sequenced in a study of T cell repertoires in cytomegalovirus infection. For these TCRs, the target antigens are not known. TCRdb redid the calling of the reads with MiXCR, one entry per CDR3 protein. The data hold more than 45,000 distinct CDR3 sequences, with around 33% observed a single time. The sequenced material came from PBMCs, sequenced either directly or after in vitro stimulation (not recorded which). The receptors originated from a human donor in good health (CMV status not recorded). Some clones in this sample may be carry-over from other donors' samples.

This sequence joins TRBV28 and TRBJ1-2; 12 bases fit TRBD1. Looked up from germline, CDR1 is MDHEN and CDR2 is SYDVKM. There are 15 residues in the CDR3. The junction had 8 bases not matched to a gene; V was cut back by 5 bases and J by 7 bases. DNA of the CDR3: TGTGCCAGCAGTCCCGGGACAGGGGGCGCGGGTGGCTACACCTTC. It specifies CASSPGTGGAGGYTF.

In its sample, this clonotype was seen many times. The rearrangement uses TRBV7-2 and TRBJ1-1, with a weak D call TRBD1 (5 bases). Germline assignment: CDR1 SGHTA and CDR2 FQGNSA. This CDR3 comprises 15 residues. Trimming pared 1 base from V and 6 bases from J, leaving 15 bases between. CDR3: CASSLGLGVVPEAFF. In DNA, the CDR3 is TGTGCCAGCAGCTTAGGGCTGGGGGTAGTCCCTGAAGCTTTCTTT.

This chain connects TRBV12-3 or TRBV12-4 to TRBJ2-5; no firm D call. Trimming shortened V by 2 bases and J by 1 base, and 11 bases separated the two germline ends. The CDR3 has 15 amino acids. The CDR3 DNA reads TGTGCCAGCAGTTTAATGGCAACCCTCCAAGAGACCCAGTACTTC. Its translation is CASSLMATLQETQYF.

The J gene is TRBJ2-3, the V gene TRBV6-1, with 8 bases identical to TRBD2. V lost 7 bases, J lost 7 bases, and 13 bases stayed unmatched. The germline V gene has CDR1 MNHNS and CDR2 SASEGT. This CDR3 is 15 amino acids long. This chain's CDR3 is CASMERGRAGNTQYF. The CDR3 DNA is TGTGCCAGCATGGAGCGGGGGCGCGCAGGGAATACGCAGTATTTT.

The chain employs TRBV7-9 and TRBJ1-2; possibly TRBD1 for D (5 bases). CDR3 length equals 16 residues. The germline V and J ends were trimmed by 3 bases and 2 bases, with 16 bases remaining between them. CDR1 and CDR2 (germline): SEHNR, FQNEAQ (reference sequence). DNA for the CDR3: TGTGCCAGCAGCTTGGGGGGAACAGGACCAAACTATGGCTACACCTTC. It translates to CASSLGGTGPNYGYTF.

About this clonotype itself: One end of the junction fails to match germline, which may point to a read error. The chain is built from TRBV19 and TRBJ1-5; D is ambiguous. This CDR3 region has 14 residues. The germline CDR1 and CDR2 sequences are LNHDA and SQIVND (reference sequence). CDR3: CASSIGRRDHPQHF. The CDR3, as DNA: TGTGCCAGTAGTATAGGTCGGAGGGATCATCCCCAGCATTTT.

The rearrangement links TRBV7-8 to TRBJ2-1; 7 positions agree with TRBD2. Germline CDR1 reads SGHVS; CDR2 reads FQNEAQ. CDR3 size: 15 residues. J lost 7 bases, V lost 5 bases, and 11 bases had no gene match. The CDR3 sequence: CASSPRGGRENEQFF. The DNA of the CDR3 is TGTGCCAGCAGCCCCCGGGGAGGGAGGGAGAATGAGCAGTTCTTC. The full variable domain, completed using reference TRBV7-8 and TRBJ2-1, is GAGVSQSPRYKVAKRGQDVALRCDPISGHVSLFWYQQALGQGPEFLTYFQNEAQLDKSGLPSDRFFAERPEGSVSTLKIQRTQQEDSAVYLCASSPRGGRENEQFFGPGTRLTVL.

The CDR3 sequence is CSASTGGNEQFF. The CDR3 coding sequence is TGCAGTGCTTCAACAGGAGGGAATGAGCAGTTCTTC. This chain connects TRBV20-1 to TRBJ2-1; possible D gene TRBD2, 6 bases. The germline V gene has CDR1 DFQATT and CDR2 SNEGSKA (reference sequence). V lost 5 bases and J lost 7, with 12 bases in between. This CDR3 has 12 residues.

The table lists this clonotype with many counts. This sequence joins TRBV6-2 or TRBV6-3 and TRBJ2-1; D may be TRBD1 or TRBD2 (5 bases each). The V end was cut by 0 bases, the J end by 6 bases, with 9 bases between. Germline loops: CDR1 MNHEY, CDR2 SVGEGT. There are 14 residues in the CDR3. The CDR3 DNA reads as TGTGCCAGCAGTTACTCGATTGGGGGCAATGAGCAGTTCTTC. Protein sequence: CASSYSIGGNEQFF.

The chain carries TRBV4-2 and TRBJ1-1; D call uncertain. CDR1 and CDR2 (germline): LGHNA, YNFKEQ. The V and J ends lost 1 base and 6 bases respectively, with 6 bases between them. The CDR3 loop spans 12 amino acids. CDR3 in DNA: TGTGCCAGCAGCCAAGGCGGGGCTGAAGCTTTCTTT. Its translation: CASSQGGAEAFF.

The table lists this clonotype with a few counts. V is TRBV19 and J is TRBJ2-1; 13 bases are shared with TRBD2. Losses at the gene ends were 0 bases for V and 6 bases for J; bases not matched to a gene: 8. This CDR3 has 18 residues. Germline-derived CDR1 and CDR2 are LNHDA and SQIVND (reference sequence). CDR3 loop: CASSIETSGGALFNEQFF. CDR3 DNA sequence: TGTGCCAGTAGTATAGAAACTAGCGGGGGGGCCTTATTCAATGAGCAGTTCTTC.

This clonotype was seen only a few times. The chain has TRBV4-3 and TRBJ2-3, with no clear D. V dropped 0 bases and J dropped 4 bases, with 8 bases sitting between them. The CDR3 loop spans 14 amino acids. The germline gives CDR1 LGHNA, CDR2 YSLEER. This CDR3 reads CASSQDPGSDTQYF. The CDR3 nucleotides read TGCGCCAGCAGCCAAGATCCCGGGTCAGATACGCAGTATTTT.

This clonotype showed up many times. The chain recombines TRBV7-9 with TRBJ2-3; D is ambiguous. The V gene's germline CDR1 is SEHNR and CDR2 FQNEAQ (reference sequence). V was clipped by 4 bases and J by 1 base, with 9 bases between them. The CDR3 runs 14 residues. The CDR3 region is CASSSITGTDTQYF. The DNA for the CDR3 is TGTGCCAGCAGCTCGATAACCGGCACAGATACGCAGTATTTT.

V usage is TRBV27 and J usage is TRBJ2-3; TRBD2 aligns across 8 bases. The V gene end was trimmed by 11 bases and the J gene end by 1 base; junction bases not matched to a gene: 11. Per the germline V gene, CDR1 is MNHEY and CDR2 is SMNVEV (reference sequence). The length of the CDR3 is 15 residues. CDR3 nucleotide sequence: TGTGCCGTCCGGGAGGGGGGGCTCCGCACAGATACGCAGTATTTT. This translates into CAVREGGLRTDTQYF.

The chain combines TRBV5-6 with TRBJ2-3; 8 nucleotides match TRBD2. Losses at the gene ends were 1 base for V and 9 bases for J; bases not matched to a gene: 13. The germline CDR1 and CDR2 sequences are SGHDT and YYEEEE. The CDR3 contains 16 residues. The CDR3 DNA reads as TGTGCCAGCAGCTTGTATCAGTTTGGGTCTAGCGGGACGCAGTATTTT. Amino acid sequence: CASSLYQFGSSGTQYF.

This clonotype was seen a handful of times. The gene calls are TRBV28 and TRBJ2-1; no firm D call. CDR3 length: 13 amino acids. V dropped 2 bases and J dropped 9 bases, with 11 bases sitting between them. Germline assignment: CDR1 MDHEN and CDR2 SYDVKM. CDR3 DNA: TGTGCCAGCAGTTTAGTCCTAGGTGCTGAGCAGTTCTTC. Encoded protein: CASSLVLGAEQFF.

There are a few counts of this clonotype. The chain's CDR3 is CASSPQTRANTGELFF. DNA for the CDR3: TGTGCCAGCAGCCCCCAGACGAGAGCGAACACCGGGGAGCTGTTTTTT. V gene TRBV7-9 combines with J gene TRBJ2-2; D ambiguous. The ends were cut back, 5 bases at V and 0 bases at J, with 13 bases in the middle. This CDR3 contains 16 residues. Germline V gene data show CDR1 as SEHNR and CDR2 as FQNEAQ (reference sequence).

This clonotype was seen more than once but under ten times. J is TRBJ1-1 and V is TRBV7-2; D is ambiguous. The CDR3 length is 14 residues. Germline assignment: CDR1 SGHTA and CDR2 FQGNSA. Trimming removed 3 bases at V and 3 bases at J, with 11 bases between. CDR3 sequence: CASSFSGWDTEAFF. CDR3 in DNA: TGTGCCAGCAGCTTCTCCGGGTGGGACACTGAAGCTTTCTTT. The full variable domain, rest sourced from reference TRBV7-2 and TRBJ1-1, is GAGVSQSPSNKVTEKGKDVELRCDPISGHTALYWYRQSLGQGLEFLIYFQGNSAPDKSGLPSDRFSAERTGGSVSTLTIQRTQQEDSAVYLCASSFSGWDTEAFFGQGTRLTVV.

This clonotype showed up just a few times. The rearrangement links TRBV4-3 to TRBJ1-5; D ambiguous. The V gene lost 0 bases and the J gene lost 4 bases, with 4 bases spanning the gap. Germline CDR1 LGHNA, CDR2 YSLEER. This CDR3 contains 13 residues. This CDR3 is CASSQELNQPQHF. The DNA for the CDR3 is TGCGCCAGCAGCCAAGAACTGAATCAGCCCCAGCATTTT.

The chain links TRBV28 to TRBJ1-3; no clear D. Germline V gene lookup returns CDR1 MDHEN and CDR2 SYDVKM. The CDR3 contains 12 residues. Trimming removed 9 bases from V and 4 bases from J, with 10 bases in between. The CDR3 DNA is TGTGCCAGTGGAGGGTACGGAAACACCATATATTTT. This encodes CASGGYGNTIYF. The full variable domain, completed using reference TRBV28 and TRBJ1-3, is DVKVTQSSRYLVKRTGEKVFLECVQDMDHENMFWYRQDPGLGLRLIYFSYDVKMKEKGDIPEGYSVSREKKERFSLILESASTNQTSMYLCASGGYGNTIYFGEGSWLTVV.

V usage is TRBV12-3 or TRBV12-4 and J usage is TRBJ1-1, with D unresolved. With 7 bases removed from V and 1 base from J, the gap between germline ends came to 13 bases. The CDR3 length is 14 residues. CDR3 nucleotides: TGTGCCAGCACCGTCAGTGTCCCGAACACTGAAGCTTTCTTT. It specifies CASTVSVPNTEAFF.